This T cell receptor beta chain emerged from a study of blood T cell repertoires in COVID-19. TCRdb's table, derived via immunoSEQ multiplex PCR, lists solely in-frame clones and lacks some. Of about 150,000 clones listed, about 83% are singletons. The count of this clone is one. This clonotype was sampled from a woman in her sixties or seventies with COVID-19, enrolled during active disease. The sample comprised peripheral blood.

This CDR3 reads CASKTGVAGELFF. The CDR3 DNA reads as TGTGCCAGCAAGACAGGGGTCGCCGGGGAGCTGTTTTTT. The J gene is TRBJ2-2, the V gene TRBV14; 8 positions agree with TRBD1. Germline V gene lookup returns CDR1 SGHDN and CDR2 FVKESK. After removal of 7 bases from V and 6 bases from J, the junction contained 4 bases not matched to a gene. This CDR3 has 13 amino acids.